This TCR beta chain was recorded in a study of blood T cell repertoires in COVID-19. Deletions cut 5 bases from V and 6 bases from J, with 13 bases between. CDR3 size: 12 residues. Germline V gene data show CDR1 as GTSNPN and CDR2 as SVGIG (reference sequence). Authors' data handling: Amplification with reference gene primers provided the estimates of nucleated cell counts. Profiled with immunoSEQ multiplex PCR; TCRdb holds only in-frame clones, not every one. The DNA was the basis for D and trimming; V, J and clone size are from that table. This repertoire shows more than 25,000 clones, around 85% found once; its top ten account for around 55%.

Input material: peripheral blood. This chain uses TRBV30 with TRBJ1-2; tentatively, D is TRBD1 (6 bases). The origin of this receptor is a man in his forties or fifties with active or convalescent COVID-19. CDR3 protein: CAWGRGADGYTF. The CDR3 DNA reads as TGTGCCTGGGGTCGGGGGGCTGATGGCTACACCTTC.